Following are 27 T cell receptor beta chains from one sample sequenced in a study of T cell clones after liver transplantation. The method was immunoSEQ multiplex PCR; TCRdb's version includes in-frame clones alone and lacks a portion of them. The table lists roughly 62,000 clones, about 71% of them singletons. This specimen was CD4+ T cells from blood, taken at the roughly 15-month timepoint. Receptor source: a human patient who received a liver transplant. The graft donor may be the source of some T cells.

The chain couples TRBV7-9 to TRBJ2-7, with 7 nucleotides matching TRBD1. J gave up 5 bases and V 4 bases, and 2 bases lay outside the gene matches. Germline-derived CDR1 and CDR2 are SEHNR and FQNEAQ (reference sequence). This CDR3 spans 12 amino acids. CDR3 nucleotides: TGTGCCAGCAGCTCTACAGGGGACGAGCAGTACTTC. Its protein is CASSSTGDEQYF.

This chain connects TRBV30 to TRBJ1-2, with D unresolved. This CDR3 contains 14 residues. The germline V gene has CDR1 GTSNPN and CDR2 SVGIG (reference sequence). Trimming left V 2 bases short and J 1 base short, with 11 bases between. CDR3 DNA: TGTGCCTGGAGTCAACAGATGGGTAACTATGGCTACACCTTC. Translation: CAWSQQMGNYGYTF.

The gene calls are TRBV19 and TRBJ2-3; the D is unclear. The CDR3 contains 16 residues. The V gene's germline CDR1 is LNHDA and CDR2 SQIVND (reference sequence). V was trimmed by 6 bases and J by 0 bases, leaving 16 bases between them. This chain's CDR3 is CASRDHGGASTDTQYF. CDR3 DNA sequence: TGTGCCAGTAGAGACCATGGCGGAGCTAGCACAGATACGCAGTATTTT.

The V and J genes are TRBV5-1 and TRBJ2-5; D may correspond to TRBD1 or TRBD2 (5 bases each). Between the trimmed V and J ends, which lost 4 bases and 5 bases, there was a span of 21 bases. This CDR3 has 16 residues. Germline V gene data show CDR1 as SGHRS and CDR2 as YFSETQ. The CDR3 sequence: CASSTEGLGSRETQYF. Written as DNA, the CDR3 is TGCGCCAGCAGCACAGAGGGGTTAGGGTCCAGGGAGACCCAGTACTTC.

The J gene is TRBJ2-5, the V gene TRBV14; D possibly corresponds to TRBD2 (5 bases). This CDR3 region has 18 residues. Per the germline V gene, CDR1 is SGHDN and CDR2 is FVKESK. Trimming stripped 1 base from V and 3 bases from J, with 21 bases between. Written as DNA, the CDR3 is TGTGCCAGCAGCCAAGGATCTCACTCAACCCGGGATAAAGAGACCCAGTACTTC. Its translation is CASSQGSHSTRDKETQYF.

The chain combines TRBV19 with TRBJ1-5, with a possible D match to TRBD1 (6 bases). CDR3 length: 20 residues. Deletions cut 5 bases from V and 0 bases from J, with 26 bases between. The germline gives CDR1 LNHDA, CDR2 SQIVND (reference sequence). The CDR3 region is CASSLTTGPFQGHSNQPQHF. DNA for the CDR3: TGTGCCAGTAGTTTGACAACGGGACCTTTCCAGGGGCATAGCAATCAGCCCCAGCATTTT.

The chain has TRBV30 and TRBJ1-2; 8 bases are a match to TRBD1. The V gene's germline CDR1 is GTSNPN and CDR2 SVGIG (reference sequence). V dropped 4 bases and J dropped 2; count of bases not matched to a gene: 9. The CDR3 has 15 residues. The CDR3 loop is CAWNPTGGSNYGYTF. The CDR3 DNA sequence: TGTGCCTGGAACCCTACAGGGGGATCAAACTATGGCTACACCTTC.

This chain joins TRBV7-2 and TRBJ2-4, with D hard to call. Looked up from germline, CDR1 is SGHTA and CDR2 is FQGNSA. The CDR3 is 14 residues long. The germline V and J ends were trimmed by 4 bases and 9 bases, with 16 bases remaining between them. As DNA, the CDR3 is TGTGCCAGCAGCTCAAAGATGAATAGGTCCATTCAGTACTTC. This codes for CASSSKMNRSIQYF.

This clone was seen a single time. The genes are TRBV6-1 and TRBJ1-1; 7 nucleotides match TRBD1. Per germline, CDR1 MNHNS and CDR2 SASEGT. The V segment lost 2 bases and the J segment 0 bases; nucleotides outside the gene matches: 3. The CDR3 runs 15 residues. The CDR3 reads CASSENRGLNTEAFF. CDR3 DNA sequence: TGTGCCAGCAGTGAAAATAGGGGGCTGAACACTGAAGCTTTCTTT.

The chain has TRBV14 and TRBJ2-3, with 10 bases that match TRBD2. The CDR3 extends over 15 amino acids. Germline CDR1 reads SGHDN; CDR2 reads FVKESK. Unmatched junction bases numbered 4, after V lost 6 bases and J lost 1 base. The CDR3 nucleotides read TGTGCCAGCAGTTCCACTAGCGGGGGCACAGATACGCAGTATTTT. Amino acids: CASSSTSGGTDTQYF.

The genes are TRBV11-2 and TRBJ2-1, with a tentative D call TRBD1 (6 bases). The CDR3 is 16 residues long. Germline-derived CDR1 and CDR2 are SGHAT and FQNNGV. The ends were cut back, 5 bases at V and 9 bases at J, with 23 bases in the middle. The CDR3 region is CASSLPGVVRAREQFF. As DNA, the CDR3 is TGTGCCAGCAGCCTACCAGGGGTTGTTCGGGCCCGTGAGCAGTTCTTC.

Only one count was recorded for this clone. The V call is TRBV7-2, the J call TRBJ2-7; TRBD2 might be the D (6 bases). The germline CDR1 and CDR2 sequences are SGHTA and FQGNSA. The germline V and J ends were trimmed by 5 bases and 1 base, with 15 bases remaining between them. There are 15 residues in the CDR3. The CDR3 loop is CASSDLFGGSYEQYF. The CDR3 DNA follows: TGTGCCAGCAGCGACCTCTTCGGGGGTTCCTACGAGCAGTACTTC. Using reference TRBV7-2 and TRBJ2-7 for the parts outside the CDR3, the full variable domain is GAGVSQSPSNKVTEKGKDVELRCDPISGHTALYWYRQSLGQGLEFLIYFQGNSAPDKSGLPSDRFSAERTGGSVSTLTIQRTQQEDSAVYLCASSDLFGGSYEQYFGPGTRLTVT.

V usage is TRBV4-1 and J usage is TRBJ2-3, with D possibly being TRBD1 or TRBD2 (5 bases each). This CDR3 has 15 amino acids. V lost 4 bases and J 6 bases, leaving 17 bases between the germline ends. The germline CDR1 and CDR2 sequences are MGHRA and YSYEKL. This chain's CDR3 is CASSPGTGKLDTQYF. The CDR3 DNA is TGCGCCAGCAGCCCCGGGACGGGTAAATTGGATACGCAGTATTTT.

The chain couples TRBV10-3 to TRBJ1-5; perhaps TRBD1 as D (5 bases). CDR1 and CDR2 from the germline V gene are ENHRY and SYGVKD. Trimming cost V 0 bases and J 8 bases, with 11 bases left between them. This CDR3 contains 14 residues. The CDR3 region has the DNA TGTGCCATCAGTGAGTCACGGGGGGAGAAGCCCCAGCATTTT. Encoded protein: CAISESRGEKPQHF.

V gene TRBV10-2 combines with J gene TRBJ2-7; maybe TRBD2 (6 bases). Germline CDR1 reads WSHSY; CDR2 reads SAAADI. This CDR3 has 14 residues. The V and J ends lost 4 bases and 3 bases respectively, with 13 bases between them. The CDR3 loop reads CASSASRGNYEQYV. The CDR3 DNA sequence: TGCGCCAGCAGTGCATCTCGCGGGAACTACGAGCAGTACGTC.

The chain recombines TRBV11-3 with TRBJ2-5, with a tentative D call TRBD2 (5 bases). The CDR3 sequence is 14 residues long. CDR1 is SGHNT, CDR2 YENEEA, per germline. V lost 4 bases, J lost 4 bases, and 13 bases lay in between. DNA of the CDR3: TGTGCCAGCAGCTCGAGCGGCACGTTAGAGACCCAGTACTTC. It yields the protein CASSSSGTLETQYF. Variable domain in full (rest from reference TRBV11-3 and TRBJ2-5): EAGVVQSPRYKIIEKKQPVAFWCNPISGHNTLYWYLQNLGQGPELLIRYENEEAVDDSQLPKDRFSAERLKGVDSTLKIQPAELGDSAVYLCASSSSGTLETQYFGPGTRLLVL.

This sequence joins TRBV6-1 and TRBJ2-5, with D unresolved. The CDR3 has 14 amino acids. Germline CDR1 MNHNS, CDR2 SASEGT. The ends were cut back, 2 bases at V and 2 bases at J, with 9 bases in the middle. The chain's CDR3 is CASSETLLQETQYF. The CDR3 bases are TGTGCCAGCAGTGAAACGTTATTACAAGAGACCCAGTACTTC.

This sequence joins TRBV4-1 and TRBJ2-3; 12 bases align to TRBD2. This CDR3 contains 15 residues. The V and J ends lost 1 base and 4 bases, in that order; junction bases with no gene match: 0. From germline, CDR1 is MGHRA and CDR2 YSYEKL. The CDR3 DNA sequence: TGCGCCAGCAGCCAAGCTAGCGGGGGGGCAGATACGCAGTATTTT. This sequence encodes CASSQASGGADTQYF.

The chain couples TRBV30 to TRBJ2-6; D possibly matches TRBD1 or TRBD2 (5 bases each). V lost 5 bases, J lost 0 bases, and 20 bases lay in between. CDR1 and CDR2 from the germline V gene are GTSNPN and SVGIG (reference sequence). This CDR3 is 18 amino acids long. This chain's CDR3 is CAWSMGSSGTSGANVLTF. The CDR3 bases are TGTGCCTGGTCGATGGGGAGTTCCGGGACCTCTGGGGCCAACGTCCTGACTTTC.

The rearrangement uses TRBV5-1 and TRBJ2-2, with 9 bases aligning to TRBD2. Germline CDR1 is SGHRS and CDR2 is YFSETQ. V was pared by 4 bases and J by 6 bases, with 10 bases of the junction left unmatched. There are 16 residues in the CDR3. CDR3 DNA: TGCGCCAGCAGCCCCTTAGCGGGGGAGGTCGCCGGGGAGCTGTTTTTT. It translates to CASSPLAGEVAGELFF.

The chain couples TRBV30 to TRBJ2-1, with D unresolved. The CDR3 sequence is 12 residues long. Germline lookup yields CDR1 GTSNPN and CDR2 SVGIG (reference sequence). The germline V and J ends were trimmed by 1 base and 3 bases, with 4 bases remaining between them. This chain's CDR3 is CAWSGNYNEQFF. CDR3 nucleotide sequence: TGTGCCTGGAGTGGAAACTACAATGAGCAGTTCTTC.

The V gene is TRBV19, the J gene TRBJ2-1; 10 nucleotides match TRBD2. Germline CDR1 LNHDA, CDR2 SQIVND (reference sequence). V shed 8 bases, J shed 9 bases, and the junction held 7 bases outside the gene matches. The length of the CDR3 is 13 residues. For the CDR3, the DNA is TGTGCCAGTTCGCAGCGGGAGGGAAGTGAGCAGTTCTTC. Translation gives CASSQREGSEQFF.

The chain recombines TRBV5-1 with TRBJ2-1; 9 nucleotides align to TRBD1. V lost 4 bases and J lost 4; bases outside the gene matches: 12. The CDR3 contains 17 residues. Germline V gene lookup returns CDR1 SGHRS and CDR2 YFSETQ. The CDR3 spells CASSRESDRGGYNEQFF. In DNA, the CDR3 is TGCGCCAGCAGCCGGGAATCGGACAGGGGAGGTTACAATGAGCAGTTCTTC.

The chain recombines TRBV2 with TRBJ2-7; weak D call: TRBD2 (5 bases). The CDR3 extends over 13 amino acids. Germline loops: CDR1 SNHLY, CDR2 FYNNEI. V lost 6 bases and J 0 bases, leaving 9 bases between the germline ends. The CDR3 here is CASSSGSSYEQYF. In DNA form, the CDR3 reads TGTGCCAGCAGCTCGGGGTCCTCCTACGAGCAGTACTTC. Full variable domain (outside the CDR3, taken from reference TRBV2 and TRBJ2-7): EPEVTQTPSHQVTQMGQEVILRCVPISNHLYFYWYRQILGQKVEFLVSFYNNEISEKSEIFDDQFSVERPDGSNFTLKIRSTKLEDSAMYFCASSSGSSYEQYFGPGTRLTVT.

J is TRBJ2-4 and V is TRBV27; no clear D gene. Germline V CDR1 and CDR2: MNHEY, SMNVEV (reference sequence). Trimming shortened V by 4 bases and J by 3 bases, and 13 bases separated the two germline ends. This CDR3 contains 15 residues. The CDR3 is CASSSTGPRKNIQYF. CDR3 bases: TGTGCCAGCAGTTCTACCGGGCCCCGCAAAAACATTCAGTACTTC.

The V and J genes are TRBV5-1 and TRBJ2-3; D is ambiguous. Trimming left V 0 bases short and J 0 bases short, with 5 bases between. The CDR3 runs to 14 residues. CDR1 and CDR2 from the germline V gene are SGHRS and YFSETQ. The DNA for the CDR3 is TGCGCCAGCAGCTTGGGGCACAGCACAGATACGCAGTATTTT. It translates to CASSLGHSTDTQYF.

The V call is TRBV29-1, the J call TRBJ1-3; weak D call: TRBD1 (5 bases). V was shortened by 4 bases and J by 0 bases, with 25 bases between the two germline ends. The CDR3 is 19 residues long. Germline lookup yields CDR1 SQVTM and CDR2 ANQGSEA. The CDR3 loop reads CSVVGPDSSRTYSGNTIYF. The DNA for the CDR3 is TGCAGCGTTGTTGGGCCTGACAGCTCCAGGACCTACTCTGGAAACACCATATATTTT.